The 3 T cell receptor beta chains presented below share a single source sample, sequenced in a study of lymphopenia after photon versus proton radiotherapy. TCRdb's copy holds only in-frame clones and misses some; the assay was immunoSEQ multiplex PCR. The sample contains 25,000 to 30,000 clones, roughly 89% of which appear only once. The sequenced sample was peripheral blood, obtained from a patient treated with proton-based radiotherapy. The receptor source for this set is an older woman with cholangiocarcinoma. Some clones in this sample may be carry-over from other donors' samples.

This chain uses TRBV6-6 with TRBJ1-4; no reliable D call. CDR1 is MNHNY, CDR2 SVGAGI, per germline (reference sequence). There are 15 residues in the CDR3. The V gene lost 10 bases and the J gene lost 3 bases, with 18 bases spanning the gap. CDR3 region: CATYPGFIPNEKLFF. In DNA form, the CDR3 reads TGTGCCACTTACCCGGGTTTCATCCCTAATGAAAAACTGTTTTTT.

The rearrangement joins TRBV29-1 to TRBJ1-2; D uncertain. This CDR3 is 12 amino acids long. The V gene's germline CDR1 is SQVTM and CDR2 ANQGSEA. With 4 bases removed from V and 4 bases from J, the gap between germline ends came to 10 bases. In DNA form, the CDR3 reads TGCAGCGTTGGCCCAGCTGCCTATGGCTACACCTTC. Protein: CSVGPAAYGYTF.

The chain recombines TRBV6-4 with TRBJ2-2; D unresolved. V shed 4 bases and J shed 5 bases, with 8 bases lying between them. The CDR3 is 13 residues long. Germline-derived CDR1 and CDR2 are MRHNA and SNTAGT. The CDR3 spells CASSGGRTGELFF. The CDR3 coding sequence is TGTGCCAGCAGTGGAGGCCGAACCGGGGAGCTGTTTTTT.